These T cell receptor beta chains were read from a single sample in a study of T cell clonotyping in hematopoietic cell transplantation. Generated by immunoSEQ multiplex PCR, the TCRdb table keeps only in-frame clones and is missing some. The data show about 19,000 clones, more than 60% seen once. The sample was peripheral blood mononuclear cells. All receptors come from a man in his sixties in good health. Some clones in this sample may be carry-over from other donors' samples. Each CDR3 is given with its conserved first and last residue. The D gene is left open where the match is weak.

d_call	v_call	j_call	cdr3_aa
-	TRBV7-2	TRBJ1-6	CASSLSNSPGSLHF
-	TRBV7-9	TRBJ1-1	CASSLQGRNTEAFF
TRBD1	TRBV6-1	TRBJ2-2	CASSARQGPGELFF
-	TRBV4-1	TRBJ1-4	CASSQVSQTESEKLFF
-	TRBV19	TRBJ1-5	CASSIQISNQPQHF
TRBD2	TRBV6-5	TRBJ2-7	CASSYQLAGSYEQYF
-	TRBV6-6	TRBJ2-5	CASSWAGQFQETQYF
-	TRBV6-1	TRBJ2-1	CASRDYNEQFF
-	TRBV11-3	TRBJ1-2	CASSPEAGNYGYTF
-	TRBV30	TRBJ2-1	CAWSVLWDEQFF
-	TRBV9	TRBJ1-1	CASTLSGADTEAFF
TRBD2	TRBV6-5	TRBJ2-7	CASSYILAGPYEQYF
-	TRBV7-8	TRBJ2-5	CASSVRTLQETQYF
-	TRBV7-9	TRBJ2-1	CASSLGDGLYNEQFF
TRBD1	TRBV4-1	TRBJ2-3	CASSRPAGTGEDTQYF
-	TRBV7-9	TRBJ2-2	CAHAAWARGAGELFF
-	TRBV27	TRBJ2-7	CASSPLSGSKLMEQYF
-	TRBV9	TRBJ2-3	CASSALAIGTDTQYF
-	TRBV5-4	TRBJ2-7	CASSTSGDSYEQYF
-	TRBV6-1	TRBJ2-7	CASSAIDGYEQYF
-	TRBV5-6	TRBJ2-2	CASRYGRNTGELFF
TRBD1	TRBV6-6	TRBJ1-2	CASSYSDREHGYTF
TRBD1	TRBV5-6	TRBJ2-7	CASSSPRDRGGYYEQYF
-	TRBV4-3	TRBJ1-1	CASSFWGAGDMNTEAFF
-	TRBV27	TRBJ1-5	CASSFNSFGNQPQHF
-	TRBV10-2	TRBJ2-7	CASRQASPYEQYF
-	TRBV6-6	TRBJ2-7	CASTGDTSYEQYF
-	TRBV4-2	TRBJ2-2	CASSQETEAVGELFF
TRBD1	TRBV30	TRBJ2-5	CAWSRGTGRNAQETQYF
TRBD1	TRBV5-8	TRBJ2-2	CASSTAQTGDAGELFF
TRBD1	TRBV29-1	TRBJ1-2	CSAGGQGDGYTF
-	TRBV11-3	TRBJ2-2	CASSFLNTGELFF
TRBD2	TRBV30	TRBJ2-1	CAWSVETSGNEQFF
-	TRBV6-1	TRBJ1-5	CASKINEATAQHF
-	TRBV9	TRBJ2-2	CASSVAGSPGELFF
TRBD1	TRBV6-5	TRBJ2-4	CASSPQGGNIQYF
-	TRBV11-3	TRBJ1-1	CASSLVGEAFF
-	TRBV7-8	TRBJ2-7	CASSLGLSYEQYF
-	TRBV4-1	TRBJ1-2	CASSGVGHYGYTF
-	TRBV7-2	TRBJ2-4	CASSRRPGENIQYF
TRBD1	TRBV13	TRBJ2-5	CASSPTGVETQYF
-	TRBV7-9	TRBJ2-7	CASSLESGLYEQYF